The sequence of this T cell receptor beta chain was determined in a study of OX40 agonist ivuxolimab in advanced cancers. For the study in its entirety: The costimulatory receptor OX40 (CD134) was targeted by ivuxolimab, a fully human IgG2 agonistic monoclonal antibody. Of the roughly 52 patients in dose escalation, 19 had hepatocellular carcinoma, about 15 had melanoma, 9 had renal cell carcinoma and 9 had head and neck cancer. The monotherapy dose-escalation portion (N ≈ 55 patients) of the phase I ivuxolimab trial is reported in the paper. Intravenous ivuxolimab was administered to patients every 2 weeks at six dose levels: 0.01, 0.1, 0.3, 1.5, 3 and 10 mg/kg. Peripheral TCRbeta sequencing was intended to test whether TCR sequence diversity was altered and clonal T-cell expansion was caused by ivuxolimab. Partial responses occurred in three dose-escalation patients: two with cutaneous melanoma and one with hepatocellular carcinoma. Patients were allowed to have had prior anti-PD-1, anti-PD-L1 or anti-CTLA-4 therapy, and around 43% of the dose-escalation patients had been treated with checkpoint inhibitors. In the dose-escalation cohort, 82.7% of patients were male, and the mean age was approximately 60 years, with a range of about 23 to 90. What the research found in general, with its limitations: In partial responders in the 0.1-3.0 mg/kg groups, normalized peripheral clonal expansion was found to be among the lowest, especially among CD8+ T cells. Which antigens the clonally expanded peripheral T cells were specific for was not determined. After ivuxolimab, expanded clones were on average more numerous among CD8+ T cells than among CD4+ T cells. Low levels of normalized T-cell clonal expansion were also seen in some nonresponding patients. At doses of 0.1 to 3.0 mg/kg, clonal expansion of both CD4+ and CD8+ T cells in blood was seen between baseline and week 6.

Of note for this clone: The specificity of this receptor is unknown. Base qualities are not at hand, and no much larger clone is one base apart.

The CDR3 starts with the cysteine, ends with the phenylalanine, and has 14 residues. Just CDR3 DNA is preserved here, 42 bases in frame from base 1. V was cut back by 5 bases and J by 4 bases, leaving a gap of 14 bases between them. CDR1 and CDR2, per the germline V gene, are SGHTA and FQGNSA. Patients with a history of autoimmune disease or receiving systemic immunosuppression were excluded from the trial. In every dose cohort, peripheral blood was drawn for TCR sequencing at baseline, cycle 4 day 1, and cycle 7 day 1. Samples came from an open-label, multicenter, first-in-human phase I dose-escalation trial of ivuxolimab. Adults with locally advanced or metastatic head and neck squamous cell, hepatocellular, melanoma or renal cell carcinoma were enrolled in the trial. Before TCR sequencing, CD4+ T cells and CD8+ T cells from peripheral blood were sorted into separate populations. For sequencing of the TCRbeta CDR3 region, genomic DNA was extracted from the sorted cells. TCRbeta CDR3 regions were sequenced using the immunoSEQ Assay. The table comes from immuneACCESS by way of TCRdb, which keeps in-frame sequences with V and J called. Part of the clones is missing from these tables; in studies checked, under half for an unresolved V gene and the rest for unknown reasons. Across this sample there are roughly 86,000 clones, with around 89% seen only once. The ten largest clones capture about 7.7% of the sample.

In this chain, TRBV7-2 is recombined with TRBJ1-2; a tentative D match to TRBD1 spans 5 bases. The receptor's source is an adult with an advanced solid tumor such as melanoma, head and neck, liver or kidney cancer. The starting material was CD4+ or CD8+ T cells sorted from blood, obtained in a trial of the OX40 agonist ivuxolimab. This receptor has the CDR3 CASSRDRQGYGYTF. At the DNA level, the sequence is TGTGCCAGCAGCCGTGATAGGCAGGGCTATGGCTACACCTTC.